What follows are 19 T cell receptor beta chains derived from one specimen sequenced in a study of shared clonotypes between healthy human individuals. Here immunoSEQ multiplex PCR was the method, and the copy in TCRdb shows in-frame clones only, minus some. The sample contains about 2 million clones, 85% to 95% of which appear only once. The sequencing sample was made of naive CD4+ T cells sorted from blood. The subset was: CD45RA+ positively selected. All receptors derive from a man in his late teens or twenties in good health.

V and J are TRBV19 and TRBJ2-7; 10 positions match TRBD2. Losses at the gene ends were 9 bases for V and 2 bases for J; bases not matched to a gene: 10. Germline lookup yields CDR1 LNHDA and CDR2 SQIVND (reference sequence). The CDR3 is 15 amino acids. CDR3 in amino acids: CASRGGTSATYEQYF. The CDR3 bases are TGTGCCAGCCGAGGGGGGACTAGCGCTACCTACGAGCAGTACTTC. The full variable domain, in which reference TRBV19 and TRBJ2-7 provide the parts outside the CDR3, is DGGITQSPKYLFRKEGQNVTLSCEQNLNHDAMYWYRQDPGQGLRLIYYSQIVNDFQKGDIAEGYSVSREKKESFPLTVTSAQKNPTAFYLCASRGGTSATYEQYFGPGTRLTVT.

In this sample, this clone turned up once. The chain combines TRBV25-1 with TRBJ1-2, with D tentatively TRBD1 (5 bases). CDR1 and CDR2 (germline): MGHDK, SYGVNS. V was shortened by 5 bases and J by 4 bases, with 11 bases between the two germline ends. The CDR3 contains 13 residues. The CDR3 region is CASSYGASYGYTF. DNA of the CDR3: TGTGCCAGCAGTTATGGGGCGAGCTATGGCTACACCTTC.

This chain joins TRBV5-6 and TRBJ2-7; no firm D call. V lost 0 bases to trimming and J lost 6 bases, with 16 bases between them. The CDR3 covers 15 residues. Per the germline V gene, CDR1 is SGHDT and CDR2 is YYEEEE. CDR3 sequence (DNA): TGTGCCAGCAGCTTGGATAGTGGTTATAATAGCGAGCAGTACTTC. It translates to CASSLDSGYNSEQYF. Full variable domain (missing parts from reference TRBV5-6 and TRBJ2-7): DAGVTQSPTHLIKTRGQQVTLRCSPKSGHDTVSWYQQALGQGPQFIFQYYEEEERQRGNFPDRFSGHQFPNYSSELNVNALLLGDSALYLCASSLDSGYNSEQYFGPGTRLTVT.

The CDR3 nucleotides read TGTGCCACCAGTCTGGGAGGGGATGGCTACACCTTC. Translated: CATSLGGDGYTF. The chain recombines TRBV15 with TRBJ1-2; D may be TRBD1 (5 bases). The CDR3 contains 12 residues. From germline, CDR1 is LNHNV and CDR2 YYDKDF (reference sequence). V was clipped by 6 bases and J by 6 bases, with 11 bases between them.

V gene TRBV7-6 combines with J gene TRBJ2-3; 12 bases align to TRBD2. Germline-derived CDR1 and CDR2 are SGHVS and FNYEAQ. Losses at the gene ends were 5 bases for V and 11 bases for J; bases not matched to a gene: 11. This CDR3 spans 15 amino acids. This CDR3 is CASSVTSGGPPLQYF. The CDR3 coding sequence is TGTGCCAGCAGCGTCACTAGCGGGGGGCCCCCATTGCAGTATTTT.

This sequence joins TRBV5-1 and TRBJ1-6; D is uncertain. Germline CDR1 SGHRS, CDR2 YFSETQ. The CDR3 spans 13 residues. The V gene lost 7 bases and the J gene lost 9 bases, with 14 bases spanning the gap. CDR3 amino acids: CASFVKESSPLHF. In DNA, the CDR3 is TGCGCCAGCTTTGTAAAGGAATCTTCACCCCTCCACTTT.

The chain uses TRBV5-1 and TRBJ1-4; weak D call: TRBD1 (5 bases). The CDR3 runs to 16 residues. Trimming removed 4 bases from V and 5 bases from J, with 18 bases in between. Germline lookup yields CDR1 SGHRS and CDR2 YFSETQ. The CDR3 coding sequence is TGCGCCAGCAGCCCCAGCCTCGGGGGAGCCAATGAAAAACTGTTTTTT. Protein product: CASSPSLGGANEKLFF.

This rearrangement joins TRBV4-1 to TRBJ2-5; 10 nucleotides line up with TRBD2. The CDR3 contains 19 residues. CDR1 is MGHRA and CDR2 is YSYEKL in the germline V gene. The junction had 16 bases not matched to a gene; V was cut back by 0 bases and J by 6 bases. CDR3 sequence: CASSQDGLAGDLNMKTQYF. In DNA form, the CDR3 reads TGCGCCAGCAGCCAAGACGGGCTAGCGGGAGACCTCAATATGAAGACCCAGTACTTC.

Of note for this clone: Other DNA sequences in the same sample also yield this CDR3. The chain links TRBV10-3 to TRBJ2-5, with TRBD1 matching over 7 bases. The CDR3 runs 12 residues. Trimming removed 8 bases from V and 2 bases from J; junction bases left unmatched: 2. The germline CDR1 and CDR2 sequences are ENHRY and SYGVKD. CDR3 sequence: CAIGTAQETQYF. The CDR3 coding sequence is TGTGCCATCGGGACAGCGCAAGAGACCCAGTACTTC.

The gene calls are TRBV15 and TRBJ2-7; D is ambiguous. Per the germline V gene, CDR1 is LNHNV and CDR2 is YYDKDF (reference sequence). The CDR3 runs 13 residues. The V and J ends lost 2 bases and 3 bases respectively, with 8 bases between them. As DNA, the CDR3 is TGTGCCACCAGCAGAATAGGGAACTACGAGCAGTACTTC. Translating it yields CATSRIGNYEQYF. Complete variable domain (other parts from reference TRBV15 and TRBJ2-7): DAMVIQNPRYQVTQFGKPVTLSCSQTLNHNVMYWYQQKSSQAPKLLFHYYDKDFNNEADTPDNFQSRRPNTSFCFLDIRSPGLGDTAMYLCATSRIGNYEQYFGPGTRLTVT.

CDR3 loop: CASNKAGVNYGYTF. The CDR3 DNA sequence: TGTGCCAGCAATAAGGCAGGGGTTAACTATGGCTACACCTTC. The chain joins TRBV27 to TRBJ1-2; maybe TRBD1 (6 bases). Germline V gives CDR1 MNHEY, CDR2 SMNVEV (reference sequence). Deletions cut 7 bases from V and 1 base from J, with 13 bases between. This CDR3 has 14 residues.

V usage is TRBV5-5 and J usage is TRBJ2-7, with D perhaps TRBD2 (5 bases). CDR1 SGHKS and CDR2 YYEKEE come from the germline V gene (reference sequence). This CDR3 spans 13 amino acids. The V gene lost 5 bases and the J gene lost 1 base, with 10 bases spanning the gap. The CDR3 DNA reads as TGTGCCAGCAGGGTCCGGGAATCCTACGAGCAGTACTTC. Protein sequence: CASRVRESYEQYF. Using reference TRBV5-5 and TRBJ2-7 for the parts outside the CDR3, the full variable domain is DAGVTQSPTHLIKTRGQQVTLRCSPISGHKSVSWYQQVLGQGPQFIFQYYEKEERGRGNFPDRFSARQFPNYSSELNVNALLLGDSALYLCASRVRESYEQYFGPGTRLTVT.

Turning to this clone: Other nucleotide sequences in the sample specify the same CDR3. The CDR3 spells CASSPGSPYEQYF. CDR3 nucleotides: TGTGCCAGCAGCCCCGGGAGTCCCTACGAGCAGTACTTC. The chain carries TRBV7-9 and TRBJ2-7; weak D call: TRBD2 (6 bases). V dropped 5 bases and J dropped 2 bases, with 10 bases sitting between them. Germline loops: CDR1 SEHNR, CDR2 FQNEAQ (reference sequence). This CDR3 has 13 amino acids.

This clone was counted a few times. The rearrangement links TRBV7-9 to TRBJ1-6, with D maybe TRBD1 (6 bases). Per germline, CDR1 SEHNR and CDR2 FQNEAQ (reference sequence). This CDR3 has 15 amino acids. V was shortened by 0 bases and J by 7 bases, with 10 bases between the two germline ends. Here the CDR3 reads CASSLAGTLNSPLHF. CDR3 nucleotide sequence: TGTGCCAGCAGCTTAGCCGGGACACTCAATTCACCCCTCCACTTT.

This clone appeared once. The chain uses TRBV5-6 and TRBJ2-7, with D tentatively TRBD2 (6 bases). Germline CDR1 SGHDT, CDR2 YYEEEE. This CDR3 is built from 16 residues. V shed 2 bases and J shed 5 bases, with 20 bases lying between them. The CDR3 region is CASSFLEGSGSHEQYF. The CDR3 nucleotides are TGTGCCAGCAGCTTTCTAGAGGGAAGCGGGTCTCACGAGCAGTACTTC. Based on the CDR3 plus reference TRBV5-6 and TRBJ2-7, the full variable domain is DAGVTQSPTHLIKTRGQQVTLRCSPKSGHDTVSWYQQALGQGPQFIFQYYEEEERQRGNFPDRFSGHQFPNYSSELNVNALLLGDSALYLCASSFLEGSGSHEQYFGPGTRLTVT.

V gene TRBV11-2 combines with J gene TRBJ2-1; TRBD2 aligns across 9 bases. The CDR3 sequence is 17 residues long. V gave up 5 bases and J gave up 8 bases; unmatched junction bases: 16. Germline V gene lookup returns CDR1 SGHAT and CDR2 FQNNGV. The CDR3 DNA is TGTGCCAGCAGCCCAATTGATCGGGCTAGCGGGAAGTATGAGCAGTTCTTC. Translating gives CASSPIDRASGKYEQFF.

The J gene is TRBJ1-2, the V gene TRBV10-3; maybe TRBD1 (6 bases). This CDR3 is 14 amino acids long. The ends were cut back, 6 bases at V and 5 bases at J, with 16 bases in the middle. From germline, CDR1 is ENHRY and CDR2 SYGVKD. In DNA form, the CDR3 reads TGTGCCATCAGCCAGGACAGCTCCTTGTATGGCTACACCTTC. Translating gives CAISQDSSLYGYTF.

The chain links TRBV4-3 to TRBJ2-1, with D perhaps TRBD2 (5 bases). The CDR3 has 14 residues. V lost 0 bases and J lost 10, with 13 bases in between. The germline V gene encodes CDR1 LGHNA and CDR2 YSLEER. The CDR3 DNA reads as TGCGCCAGCAGCCAAGAGGAGCGGCGTGACGAGCAGTTCTTC. It yields the protein CASSQEERRDEQFF.

The chain couples TRBV11-3 to TRBJ2-2, with TRBD2 matching over 11 bases. The CDR3 sequence is 18 residues long. J gave up 0 bases and V 5 bases, and 8 bases lay outside the gene matches. The germline V gene has CDR1 SGHNT and CDR2 YENEEA. The DNA for the CDR3 is TGTGCCAGCAGCCCTAGGACTAGCGGGCCCACGAACACCGGGGAGCTGTTTTTT. Its translation is CASSPRTSGPTNTGELFF.